The 10 T cell receptor beta chains below all came from one sample that was sequenced in a study of metastatic and nonmetastatic thyroid tumors. Among the patients, none had received any treatment before thyroid surgery. With MiXCR, TCRdb called clones anew from the PCR reads. The sample lists about 39,000 clones, roughly a sixth seen once, with 3% to 4.5% in the top ten. Sequenced sample: blood. These receptors were collected from a female donor with papillary thyroid cancer or a benign thyroid nodule (not recorded which). Some clones in this sample may be carry-over from other donors' samples.

The chain employs TRBV11-2 and TRBJ2-1, with a possible D match to TRBD2 (6 bases). Looked up from germline, CDR1 is SGHAT and CDR2 is FQNNGV. Trimming removed 0 bases from V and 4 bases from J, with 16 bases in between. CDR3 length: 17 amino acids. CDR3 protein: CASSLDERGGVYNEQFF. CDR3 bases: TGTGCCAGCAGCTTAGATGAACGTGGAGGGGTGTACAATGAGCAGTTCTTC.

In this sample, this clone turned up many times. The CDR3 sequence is CASRGQGGLDYGYTF. As DNA, the CDR3 is TGTGCCAGCCGCGGACAGGGGGGATTGGACTATGGCTACACCTTC. The chain has TRBV19 and TRBJ1-2, with 10 positions matching TRBD1. Germline CDR1 reads LNHDA; CDR2 reads SQIVND (reference sequence). The CDR3 extends over 15 amino acids. V lost 9 bases and J lost 3; bases outside the gene matches: 10.

V is TRBV20-1 and J is TRBJ2-1; the match to TRBD2 covers 9 bases. V trimming: 0 bases; J trimming: 6 bases; junction bases outside the gene matches: 15. The germline gives CDR1 DFQATT, CDR2 SNEGSKA (reference sequence). CDR3 length equals 18 residues. CDR3 coding DNA: TGCAGTGCTAGAGATCCGTGGCGGGAGGGCCGAGGCGGCAATGAGCAGTTCTTC. It codes for CSARDPWREGRGGNEQFF.

The table lists this clone with many counts. The chain carries TRBV20-1 and TRBJ1-1; 10 bases align to TRBD1. V was pared by 6 bases and J by 8 bases, with 12 bases of the junction left unmatched. CDR3 length equals 14 residues. Germline V CDR1 and CDR2: DFQATT, SNEGSKA (reference sequence). The CDR3 bases are TGCAGTGCCGACACCGGGACAGGGGTTTTCGAAGCTTTCTTT. It is translated as CSADTGTGVFEAFF.

This clone was picked up many times. The chain couples TRBV29-1 to TRBJ2-5; the D call may be TRBD1 or TRBD2 (5 bases each). V lost 5 bases, J lost 2 bases, and 15 bases lay in between. The CDR3 spans 14 residues. Germline V CDR1 and CDR2: SQVTM, ANQGSEA. CDR3 in DNA: TGCAGCGTTACACTTGGTGGGGGACAAGAGACCCAGTACTTC. Its translation: CSVTLGGGQETQYF.

The chain has TRBV27 and TRBJ1-6, with a possible D match to TRBD1 (6 bases). Germline values: CDR1 MNHEY, CDR2 SMNVEV (reference sequence). This CDR3 contains 14 residues. V dropped 7 bases and J dropped 17 bases, with 24 bases sitting between them. As DNA, the CDR3 is TGTGCCAGCACCCTAGGGGGGGGTAATTCACACATCCACTTT. It translates to CASTLGGGNSHIHF.

This clone showed up many times. The chain joins TRBV5-6 to TRBJ2-4; weak D call: TRBD2 (7 bases). The CDR3 length is 19 residues. Germline assignment: CDR1 SGHDT and CDR2 YYEEEE. Trimming shortened V by 5 bases and J by 1 base, and 25 bases separated the two germline ends. The CDR3 is CASSFRGTKRGPAKNIQYF. CDR3 bases: TGTGCCAGCAGTTTCCGTGGGACTAAACGGGGGCCGGCCAAAAACATTCAGTACTTC.

This chain links TRBV3-1 with TRBJ2-7, with D maybe TRBD2 (5 bases). Trimming removed 6 bases at V and 2 bases at J, with 14 bases between. The CDR3 spans 14 residues. CDR1 and CDR2 from the germline V gene are LGHDT and YNNKEL (reference sequence). CDR3 nucleotides: TGTGCCAGCAGATGCGGCAGGAGGCCCTACGAGCAGTACTTC. This codes for CASRCGRRPYEQYF.

This clone showed up many times. J is TRBJ2-7 and V is TRBV7-9; perhaps D is TRBD1 or TRBD2 (5 bases each). Germline values: CDR1 SEHNR, CDR2 FQNEAQ (reference sequence). The CDR3 length is 14 residues. V shed 5 bases and J shed 2 bases, with 13 bases lying between them. This CDR3 is CASSPSGAPYEQYF. The CDR3 nucleotides are TGTGCCAGCAGCCCGTCCGGGGCCCCCTACGAGCAGTACTTC.

By sample fraction, this clone is medium-sized. The chain links TRBV6-9 to TRBJ2-7, with D perhaps TRBD1 (5 bases). This CDR3 is 14 amino acids long. V gave up 10 bases and J gave up 0 bases, with 16 bases separating them. Germline CDR1 MNHGY, CDR2 SVAAGI. The CDR3 is CAIHYRKSSYEQYF. The CDR3 DNA reads TGTGCCATACACTACAGGAAAAGCTCCTACGAGCAGTACTTC.